One and the same sample provided the 5 T cell receptor beta chains below, sequenced in a study of Graves' ophthalmopathy and Graves' hyperthyroidism. Scientists amplified the TCR beta CDR3 regions from RNA transcripts. RT-PCR was first run with HTBI primers, then multiplex PCR in a second round. MiXCR, applied by TCRdb to the multiplex PCR reads, yields one record per CDR3 protein. Among about 550,000 distinct CDR3 sequences, 39% were seen once, and the ten largest hold around 4.6%. Sequencing was done on a sample of peripheral blood or thyroid tissue (not recorded which). Source of these receptors: an adult man with Graves' hyperthyroidism.

This clonotype was detected once. The rearrangement joins TRBV7-9 to TRBJ2-2, with D tentatively TRBD2 (5 bases). The CDR3 extends over 15 amino acids. From germline, CDR1 is SEHNR and CDR2 FQNEAQ (reference sequence). V gave up 5 bases and J gave up 2 bases, with 12 bases separating them. The CDR3 DNA is TGTGCCAGCAGCCCCACAGCGGTTAACACCGGGGAGCTGTTTTTT. Translated, it gives CASSPTAVNTGELFF.

In DNA, the CDR3 is TGTGCCAGCAGCCTCAGGGGATCAGGAGGCTACACCTTC. It translates to CASSLRGSGGYTF. This sequence joins TRBV5-6 and TRBJ1-2; perhaps TRBD1 as D (6 bases). The CDR3 is 13 amino acids. From germline, CDR1 is SGHDT and CDR2 YYEEEE. V lost 4 bases to trimming and J lost 8 bases, with 15 bases between them.

This rearrangement joins TRBV29-1 to TRBJ2-3; 12 nucleotides match TRBD2. Germline CDR1 SQVTM, CDR2 ANQGSEA. V shed 3 bases, J shed 2 bases, and the junction held 6 bases outside the gene matches. The CDR3 is 16 residues long. The CDR3 reads CSVEPGLAGITDTQYF. As DNA, the CDR3 is TGCAGCGTTGAGCCAGGACTAGCGGGGATCACAGATACGCAGTATTTT.

This clonotype was counted ten times or more. The gene calls are TRBV29-1 and TRBJ1-2; 9 bases match TRBD1. This CDR3 is built from 14 residues. Germline V CDR1 and CDR2: SQVTM, ANQGSEA. After removal of 7 bases from V and 4 bases from J, the junction contained 10 bases not matched to a gene. CDR3 loop: CSANGQGRAYGYTF. For the CDR3, the DNA is TGCAGCGCCAATGGACAGGGGCGGGCCTATGGCTACACCTTC.

The J gene is TRBJ2-3, the V gene TRBV12-3 or TRBV12-4, with D uncertain. The length of the CDR3 is 13 residues. Trimming stripped 3 bases from V and 3 bases from J, with 7 bases between. The CDR3 nucleotides are TGTGCCAGCAGTTTTTCGAGGACAGATACGCAGTATTTT. As protein: CASSFSRTDTQYF.